What follows describes a single T cell receptor beta chain. Antigen specificity is unknown. The data were taken from a study of CD4 T cells in relation to SARS-CoV-2 and coronaviruses. For the study at large: TCR beta CDR3s were sequenced after approximately nine-day antigen culture of PBMCs.

This CDR3 has 14 residues. Germline V lookup: CDR1 SGHVS, CDR2 FNYEAQ. The V end lost 4 bases, the J end lost 8 bases, and 17 bases lay between the germline ends. The data were produced by immunoSEQ multiplex PCR, yet TCRdb's version contains in-frame clones alone and is incomplete. This sample carries 9,500 to 15,000 clones, 69% of them seen once, and the ten largest clones take approximately 8%. Before the COVID-19 pandemic, during about 2011-2019, CD4+ T cells were taken from unexposed donors. After ten to eleven days of culture, CD4+ T cells were isolated. The sequence derives from a human donor in good health. The rearrangement joins TRBV7-6 to TRBJ2-5; D gene uncertain. Sequenced: CD4+ T cells from PBMCs, cultured in vitro. This CDR3 is CASSSKDGGETQYF. The CDR3 nucleotides read TGTGCCAGCAGCTCAAAAGACGGCGGCGAAACCCAGTACTTC. Complete variable domain (other parts from reference TRBV7-6 and TRBJ2-5): GAGVSQSPRYKVTKRGQDVALRCDPISGHVSLYWYRQALGQGPEFLTYFNYEAQQDKSGLPNDRFSAERPEGSISTLTIQRTEQRDSAMYRCASSSKDGGETQYFGPGTRLLVL.